This T cell receptor (beta chain) was found in a study of OX40 agonist ivuxolimab in advanced cancers. This clone was seen only once. This table comes from immunoSEQ multiplex PCR, and its TCRdb copy is limited to in-frame clones, with some not included. The table has tens of thousands of clones, about 91% seen once; the top ten hold 4% to 5%. The receptor was derived from an adult with an advanced solid tumor such as melanoma, head and neck, liver or kidney cancer. The sequencing used CD4+ or CD8+ T cells sorted from blood, collected in a trial of the OX40 agonist ivuxolimab.

The CDR3 bases are TGCGCCAGCAGGGTAGGTTTCGACGAGCAGTACTTC. This sequence encodes CASRVGFDEQYF. The chain uses TRBV5-1 and TRBJ2-7; no clear D gene. Trimming took off 5 bases at V and 5 bases at J, with 11 bases between the two ends. CDR1 is SGHRS and CDR2 is YFSETQ in the germline V gene. The CDR3 contains 12 residues.